The 29 T cell receptor beta chains in this list originate from one sample, sequenced in a study of blood T cell repertoires in COVID-19. Only in-frame clones appear in the TCRdb table, and some are missing; sequencing was by immunoSEQ multiplex PCR. Here the sample spans roughly 260,000 clones, 70% to 90% being singletons. Sequenced: peripheral blood. All receptors derive from a woman aged 40 to 55 who had recovered from COVID-19.

In its sample, this clone was seen a few times. V and J are TRBV5-6 and TRBJ1-6; TRBD1 is a possible D gene (5 bases). This CDR3 is built from 15 residues. Trimming removed 6 bases at V and 7 bases at J, with 17 bases between. Germline CDR1 SGHDT, CDR2 YYEEEE. This CDR3 reads CASNFWGGMNSPLHF. The CDR3 DNA follows: TGTGCCAGCAACTTCTGGGGGGGTATGAATTCACCCCTCCACTTT.

The V gene is TRBV28, the J gene TRBJ2-3; 12 bases line up with TRBD2. CDR1 is MDHEN and CDR2 is SYDVKM in the germline V gene. The CDR3 contains 17 residues. V lost 6 bases to trimming and J lost 1 base; unmatched junction nucleotides: 8. CDR3 coding DNA: TGTGCCAGCAGCCCAGGACTAGCGGGGTGGGGCACAGATACGCAGTATTTT. It encodes CASSPGLAGWGTDTQYF.

The chain recombines TRBV29-1 with TRBJ2-7; 9 bases are a match to TRBD1. CDR1 is SQVTM, CDR2 ANQGSEA, per germline. The V gene end was trimmed by 2 bases and the J gene end by 2 bases; junction bases not matched to a gene: 1. The CDR3 extends over 13 amino acids. The CDR3 bases are TGCAGCGTTGAAAGACAGGGGGCCTACGAGCAGTACTTC. Translated, it gives CSVERQGAYEQYF.

The chain employs TRBV7-2 and TRBJ2-5; TRBD2 agrees at 7 bases. Germline V CDR1 and CDR2: SGHTA, FQGNSA. The V and J ends lost 5 bases and 2 bases, in that order; junction bases with no gene match: 8. The CDR3 runs 15 residues. CDR3 region: CASSPSGLLQETQYF. The CDR3 coding sequence is TGTGCCAGCAGCCCTAGCGGACTGTTGCAAGAGACCCAGTACTTC.

This chain links TRBV30 with TRBJ1-4; D is undetermined. The germline CDR1 and CDR2 sequences are GTSNPN and SVGIG (reference sequence). V gave up 0 bases and J gave up 4 bases, with 9 bases separating them. The CDR3 consists of 14 residues. As DNA, the CDR3 is TGTGCCTGGAGTGTAACTGCGTTTAATGAAAAACTGTTTTTT. Its translation is CAWSVTAFNEKLFF.

The genes are TRBV28 and TRBJ1-2; 9 bases are a match to TRBD1. This CDR3 is 14 amino acids long. J was trimmed by 4 bases and V by 5 bases; bases with no gene match: 5. Germline V gene sequence: CDR1 MDHEN, CDR2 SYDVKM. CDR3 loop: CASSKQGAAYGYTF. The CDR3 nucleotides are TGTGCCAGCAGTAAACAGGGGGCTGCCTATGGCTACACCTTC.

V gene TRBV19 combines with J gene TRBJ2-6; TRBD1 matches at 7 bases. Germline-derived CDR1 and CDR2 are LNHDA and SQIVND (reference sequence). J gave up 2 bases and V 3 bases, and 7 bases lay outside the gene matches. The CDR3 covers 17 residues. CDR3 residues: CASSIQTGNAGANVLTF. CDR3 nucleotide sequence: TGTGCCAGTAGTATCCAGACAGGGAACGCTGGGGCCAACGTCCTGACTTTC.

The V call is TRBV7-9, the J call TRBJ1-1; the D gene is possibly TRBD1 (6 bases). Trimming stripped 6 bases from V and 5 bases from J, with 13 bases between. The CDR3 is 13 amino acids. From germline, CDR1 is SEHNR and CDR2 FQNEAQ (reference sequence). The CDR3 DNA is TGTGCCAGCAGGGAGACAGGCTCGACTGAAGCTTTCTTT. It specifies CASRETGSTEAFF.

The genes are TRBV11-2 and TRBJ2-7; D gene ambiguous. The CDR3 totals 12 residues. Trimming pared 0 bases from V and 5 bases from J, leaving 5 bases between. The germline V gene encodes CDR1 SGHAT and CDR2 FQNNGV. For the CDR3, the DNA is TGTGCCAGCAGCTTAGACATCCACGAGCAGTACTTC. It codes for CASSLDIHEQYF.

This sequence joins TRBV6-5 and TRBJ2-7; TRBD2 aligns across 8 bases. V lost 7 bases to trimming and J lost 1 base; unmatched junction nucleotides: 9. The CDR3 spans 15 residues. The V gene's germline CDR1 is MNHEY and CDR2 SVGAGI. In DNA, the CDR3 is TGTGCCAGCAAAAGCGTAGCGGGGTCTTCCTACGAGCAGTACTTC. Residues: CASKSVAGSSYEQYF.

The V and J genes are TRBV30 and TRBJ2-6, with D tentatively TRBD1 (6 bases). Germline V CDR1 and CDR2: GTSNPN, SVGIG (reference sequence). The CDR3 spans 17 residues. V was trimmed by 0 bases and J by 2 bases, leaving 14 bases between them. The CDR3 DNA is TGTGCCTGGAGTGTGGGGGACCGGACAGCTGGGGCCAACGTCCTGACTTTC. It encodes CAWSVGDRTAGANVLTF.

The gene calls are TRBV6-5 and TRBJ1-5, with 7 bases that match TRBD1. V trimming: 6 bases; J trimming: 3 bases; junction bases outside the gene matches: 2. Germline assignment: CDR1 MNHEY and CDR2 SVGAGI. The CDR3 sequence is 13 residues long. CDR3 protein: CASSDRVNQPQHF. The CDR3 region has the DNA TGTGCCAGCAGCGACAGGGTCAATCAGCCCCAGCATTTT.

The V gene is TRBV7-2, the J gene TRBJ2-7, with 16 bases aligning to TRBD2. V dropped 3 bases and J dropped 0; count of bases not matched to a gene: 5. CDR1 is SGHTA and CDR2 is FQGNSA in the germline V gene. The CDR3 length is 18 residues. CDR3 amino acids: CASSLGLAGGASSYEQYF. As DNA, the CDR3 is TGTGCCAGCAGCTTGGGACTAGCGGGAGGGGCGAGCTCCTACGAGCAGTACTTC.

This chain joins TRBV7-2 and TRBJ2-7; 8 bases line up with TRBD2. The J segment lost 2 bases and the V segment lost 2 bases, leaving 5 bases of the junction unmatched. There are 15 residues in the CDR3. Looked up from germline, CDR1 is SGHTA and CDR2 is FQGNSA. In DNA, the CDR3 is TGTGCCAGCAGCTTAAGGTTAGCGGGAACCTACGAGCAGTACTTC. This codes for CASSLRLAGTYEQYF.

Only a few counts were recorded for this clone. V and J are TRBV5-1 and TRBJ2-5, with TRBD2 identical over 10 bases. The V gene's germline CDR1 is SGHRS and CDR2 YFSETQ. V dropped 2 bases and J dropped 0; count of bases not matched to a gene: 1. This CDR3 spans 15 amino acids. The CDR3 region is CASSFGLADQETQYF. CDR3 nucleotide sequence: TGCGCCAGCAGCTTTGGACTAGCGGACCAAGAGACCCAGTACTTC. Full variable domain (outside the CDR3, taken from reference TRBV5-1 and TRBJ2-5): KAGVTQTPRYLIKTRGQQVTLSCSPISGHRSVSWYQQTPGQGLQFLFEYFSETQRNKGNFPGRFSGRQFSNSRSEMNVSTLELGDSALYLCASSFGLADQETQYFGPGTRLLVL.

This chain uses TRBV7-2 with TRBJ1-2; 7 bases map to TRBD1. The CDR3 runs 14 residues. Germline CDR1 and CDR2: SGHTA and FQGNSA. The V segment lost 5 bases and the J segment 6 bases; nucleotides outside the gene matches: 9. CDR3 sequence reads: CASSAYGTVDGYTF. CDR3 coding DNA: TGTGCCAGCAGCGCATACGGGACAGTAGATGGCTACACCTTC.

The genes are TRBV18 and TRBJ2-2; TRBD2 might be the D (5 bases). Trimming cost V 1 base and J 4 bases, with 13 bases left between them. Per germline, CDR1 KGHSH and CDR2 LQKENI. The CDR3 has 16 amino acids. This CDR3 is CASSPQVMGSTGELFF. CDR3 bases: TGTGCCAGCTCACCACAGGTGATGGGGAGCACCGGGGAGCTGTTTTTT.

The V call is TRBV30, the J call TRBJ1-2; unclear D gene. V dropped 5 bases and J dropped 2 bases, with 12 bases sitting between them. Germline V gene lookup returns CDR1 GTSNPN and CDR2 SVGIG (reference sequence). The CDR3 contains 13 residues. The CDR3 nucleotides are TGTGCCTGGGCAATGGGAGACAACTATGGCTACACCTTC. Encoded protein: CAWAMGDNYGYTF.

This rearrangement joins TRBV10-2 to TRBJ1-2, with 9 bases fitting TRBD1. J gave up 3 bases and V 4 bases, and 0 bases lay outside the gene matches. CDR3 length equals 13 residues. Germline-derived CDR1 and CDR2 are WSHSY and SAAADI. In nucleotides, the CDR3 is TGCGCCAGCAGTGGGACAGGGGACTATGGCTACACCTTC. Translation gives CASSGTGDYGYTF.

The chain has TRBV11-2 and TRBJ1-2; TRBD1 might be the D (5 bases). Germline V gene sequence: CDR1 SGHAT, CDR2 FQNNGV. V was shortened by 5 bases and J by 5 bases, with 12 bases between the two germline ends. The CDR3 has 13 amino acids. The CDR3 DNA follows: TGTGCCAGCAGCCTGGGGGGTTTTTATGGCTACACCTTC. Protein sequence: CASSLGGFYGYTF.

V is TRBV16 and J is TRBJ2-7, with TRBD1 identical over 9 bases. The J segment lost 0 bases and the V segment lost 4 bases, leaving 7 bases of the junction unmatched. Germline V gives CDR1 KGHSY, CDR2 FQNENV. The CDR3 runs 16 residues. The CDR3 region is CASSPPGQGSSYEQYF. The CDR3 bases are TGTGCCAGCAGCCCTCCGGGACAGGGATCCTCCTACGAGCAGTACTTC.

The chain couples TRBV28 to TRBJ2-7, with a weak D call TRBD2 (5 bases). The ends were cut back, 5 bases at V and 5 bases at J, with 13 bases in the middle. Germline loops: CDR1 MDHEN, CDR2 SYDVKM. This CDR3 comprises 13 residues. The CDR3, as DNA: TGTGCCAGCAGTACCCCTAGCATCCACGAGCAGTACTTC. Amino acids: CASSTPSIHEQYF.

The chain links TRBV20-1 to TRBJ2-3, with a weak D call TRBD2 (6 bases). This CDR3 is built from 11 residues. V lost 5 bases to trimming and J lost 14 bases, with 17 bases between them. Germline CDR1 is DFQATT and CDR2 is SNEGSKA (reference sequence). In DNA, the CDR3 is TGCAGTGCTGAACTCCGGGAGCTGGGGTATTTT. Its protein is CSAELRELGYF.

This CDR3 is CASSPTGTTTSYEQYF. CDR3 bases: TGTGCCAGCAGCCCGACCGGGACTACCACCTCCTACGAGCAGTACTTC. The V and J genes are TRBV7-6 and TRBJ2-7; TRBD2 agrees at 7 bases. The germline gives CDR1 SGHVS, CDR2 FNYEAQ. J was trimmed by 0 bases and V by 5 bases; bases with no gene match: 10. The CDR3 is 16 residues long.

In its sample, this clone was seen once. The V gene is TRBV6-2 or TRBV6-3, the J gene TRBJ2-3; the match to TRBD2 covers 8 bases. Germline V gene sequence: CDR1 MNHEY, CDR2 SVGEGT. The CDR3 extends over 16 amino acids. Trimming took 4 bases from V and 2 from J; bases not matched to a gene: 8. CDR3 protein: CASSSPQRGFTDTQYF. CDR3 nucleotide sequence: TGTGCCAGCAGTTCCCCCCAGCGGGGGTTCACAGATACGCAGTATTTT.

The V gene is TRBV18, the J gene TRBJ2-5; TRBD1 matches 7 bases. The CDR3 length is 14 residues. Losses at the gene ends were 4 bases for V and 4 bases for J; bases not matched to a gene: 6. Germline assignment: CDR1 KGHSH and CDR2 LQKENI. The CDR3 sequence: CASSLQGVAETQYF. CDR3 nucleotides: TGTGCCAGCTCACTCCAGGGGGTAGCAGAGACCCAGTACTTC.

The V gene is TRBV19, the J gene TRBJ2-1; 7 positions match TRBD2. This CDR3 contains 15 residues. Germline CDR1 reads LNHDA; CDR2 reads SQIVND (reference sequence). The ends lost 7 bases at V and 6 bases at J; junction bases unmatched: 12. The CDR3 DNA sequence: TGTGCCAGTAAACAAATGGGAGGGCTCGGCAATGAGCAGTTCTTC. It encodes CASKQMGGLGNEQFF.

The V gene is TRBV3-1 (or the pseudogene TRBV3-2), the J gene TRBJ2-3; 7 bases fit TRBD1. V lost 2 bases, J lost 4 bases, and 6 bases stayed unmatched. The CDR3 is 15 residues long. Germline CDR1 LGHDT, CDR2 YNNKEL (reference sequence). The CDR3 DNA sequence: TGTGCCAGCAGCCAACCCATCCAGGGGGCAGATACGCAGTATTTT. Amino acids: CASSQPIQGADTQYF.

This chain links TRBV6-5 with TRBJ2-5; TRBD1 matches 11 bases. V lost 6 bases, J lost 0 bases, and 3 bases stayed unmatched. The CDR3 loop spans 15 amino acids. CDR1 MNHEY and CDR2 SVGAGI come from the germline V gene. The CDR3 DNA sequence: TGTGCCAGCAGGGGGACAGGGGGGTACCAAGAGACCCAGTACTTC. Translating it yields CASRGTGGYQETQYF.